A single sample gave rise to the 24 T cell receptor beta chains below, sequenced in a study of T cell repertoires in cytomegalovirus infection. TCRdb reprocessed the reads via MiXCR and lists one record per CDR3 protein. The profile shows fewer than 900,000 distinct CDR3 sequences, roughly 28% of them singletons. No cognate antigen is known for these TCRs. The input for sequencing was cultured CD8+ T cells from PBMCs, taken from culture after CMV antigen stimulation. These TCRs come from a human donor in good health (CMV status not recorded). Some clones in this sample may be carry-over from other donors' samples.

This chain joins TRBV19 and TRBJ1-2; unclear D gene. Between the trimmed V and J ends, which lost 1 base and 8 bases, there was a span of 5 bases. Per the germline V gene, CDR1 is LNHDA and CDR2 is SQIVND (reference sequence). The length of the CDR3 is 11 residues. Here the CDR3 DNA reads TGTGCCAGTAGTATAGGCTTGGGCTACACCTTC. It is translated as CASSIGLGYTF.

This clonotype was counted a few times. J is TRBJ2-2 and V is TRBV5-1; TRBD1 matches at 7 bases. Trimming removed 3 bases from V and 2 bases from J; junction bases left unmatched: 7. CDR3 length: 16 residues. Germline V gene sequence: CDR1 SGHRS, CDR2 YFSETQ. In DNA, the CDR3 is TGCGCCAGCAGCTATCCTGGACAGGACAACACCGGGGAGCTGTTTTTT. This sequence encodes CASSYPGQDNTGELFF.

The rearrangement joins TRBV5-4 to TRBJ2-7; tentatively, D is TRBD2 (6 bases). The V end lost 2 bases, the J end lost 4 bases, and 16 bases lay between the germline ends. The CDR3 is 15 amino acids. Germline CDR1 is SGHNT and CDR2 is YYREEE (reference sequence). Here the CDR3 DNA reads TGTGCCAGCAGCTTTTTGACGGGGAGCGGGTACGAGCAGTACTTC. This codes for CASSFLTGSGYEQYF.

The chain is built from TRBV7-9 and TRBJ1-4; D unresolved. Germline loops: CDR1 SEHNR, CDR2 FQNEAQ (reference sequence). The CDR3 is 13 amino acids. V was clipped by 5 bases and J by 8 bases, with 12 bases between them. CDR3: CASSHNIREKLFF. As DNA, the CDR3 is TGTGCCAGCAGCCATAACATAAGGGAAAAACTGTTTTTT. The whole variable domain, remainder taken from reference TRBV7-9 and TRBJ1-4, is DTGVSQNPRHKITKRGQNVTFRCDPISEHNRLYWYRQTLGQGPEFLTYFQNEAQLEKSRLLSDRFSAERPKGSFSTLEIQRTEQGDSAMYLCASSHNIREKLFFGSGTQLSVL.

The V gene is TRBV18, the J gene TRBJ1-1; the D is unclear. The germline CDR1 and CDR2 sequences are KGHSH and LQKENI. This CDR3 comprises 14 residues. Between the trimmed V and J ends, which lost 1 base and 7 bases, there was a span of 13 bases. The CDR3 region is CASSPRPQLHEAFF. CDR3 bases: TGTGCCAGCTCACCACGACCGCAGCTGCATGAAGCTTTCTTT.

This clonotype was seen repeatedly, ten times or more. CDR3 protein: CASSYFLPGGQETQYF. The CDR3 DNA reads as TGTGCCAGCAGTTACTTCCTCCCAGGGGGACAAGAGACCCAGTACTTC. The chain carries TRBV6-8 and TRBJ2-5; 7 bases are shared with TRBD1. Trimming cost V 1 base and J 2 bases; bases outside gene matches: 7. The CDR3 spans 16 residues. CDR1 and CDR2 from the germline V gene are MNHGY and SAAAGT.

This clonotype was picked up a small number of times. The gene calls are TRBV20-1 and TRBJ1-1; perhaps TRBD1 as D (5 bases). Trimming removed 3 bases at V and 0 bases at J, with 14 bases between. Per the germline V gene, CDR1 is DFQATT and CDR2 is SNEGSKA (reference sequence). The CDR3 sequence is 15 residues long. The CDR3 sequence: CSASHSGGMNTEAFF. In DNA form, the CDR3 reads TGCAGTGCTAGTCATAGTGGGGGGATGAACACTGAAGCTTTCTTT.

This clonotype was seen only a few times. V gene TRBV6-4 combines with J gene TRBJ1-6; 12 bases align to TRBD1. Per germline, CDR1 MRHNA and CDR2 SNTAGT. The CDR3 has 14 residues. V dropped 2 bases and J dropped 10; count of bases not matched to a gene: 0. The CDR3 coding sequence is TGTGCCAGCAGTGACGGGACAGGGGGCTCACCCCTCCACTTT. It encodes CASSDGTGGSPLHF.

The table lists this clonotype with a count of one. The chain joins TRBV6-5 to TRBJ2-7; D is undetermined. The CDR3 loop spans 15 amino acids. Germline CDR1 reads MNHEY; CDR2 reads SVGAGI. The germline V and J ends were trimmed by 6 bases and 2 bases, with 17 bases remaining between them. CDR3 coding DNA: TGTGCCAGCAGCCTCTCCCGATATACTACCTACGAGCAGTACTTC. Translating gives CASSLSRYTTYEQYF.

In regard to this clonotype: Compared with germline, one end of the junction differs, possibly owing to a read error. V gene TRBV7-7 combines with J gene TRBJ2-5; a weak D match, TRBD2 (5 bases). Looked up from germline, CDR1 is SSHAT and CDR2 is FNYEAQ (reference sequence). This CDR3 region has 15 residues. The CDR3 here is CASSLATNPQETQYF. Here the CDR3 DNA reads TGTGCTAGCAGCTTAGCGACTAACCCCCAAGAGACCCAGTACTTC.

The rearrangement joins TRBV7-6 to TRBJ2-1; the D is unclear. The CDR3 has 14 amino acids. Germline V CDR1 and CDR2: SGHVS, FNYEAQ. The V and J ends lost 6 bases and 4 bases respectively, with 13 bases between them. The CDR3 DNA reads as TGTGCCAGCAGGAACGGTCCCGATTACAATGAGCAGTTCTTC. Translated: CASRNGPDYNEQFF.

This clonotype has a handful of counts. The chain combines TRBV19 with TRBJ2-2, with 7 bases fitting TRBD1. The germline V gene encodes CDR1 LNHDA and CDR2 SQIVND (reference sequence). The ends lost 0 bases at V and 3 bases at J; junction bases unmatched: 7. This CDR3 region has 17 residues. For the CDR3, the DNA is TGTGCCAGTAGTATAGATCCGACAGGGCCTTACACCGGGGAGCTGTTTTTT. It translates to CASSIDPTGPYTGELFF.

J is TRBJ2-7 and V is TRBV12-3 or TRBV12-4; D is unresolved. V was clipped by 2 bases and J by 0 bases, with 14 bases between them. The CDR3 has 16 residues. CDR3: CASSLIVGRNSYEQYF. In DNA form, the CDR3 reads TGTGCCAGCAGTTTAATAGTCGGCAGGAACTCCTACGAGCAGTACTTC.

This clonotype has at least ten counts. The chain uses TRBV6-2 or TRBV6-3 and TRBJ2-7; 8 bases align to TRBD2. CDR1 is MNHEY, CDR2 SVGEGT, per germline. V dropped 5 bases and J dropped 2; count of bases not matched to a gene: 5. The CDR3 is made up of 14 amino acids. The CDR3 is CASSPGGVAYEQYV. The CDR3 DNA sequence: TGTGCCAGCAGTCCCGGGGGGGTCGCCTACGAGCAGTACGTC.

V usage is TRBV27 and J usage is TRBJ2-1, with 8 nucleotides matching TRBD1. With 5 bases clipped from V and 6 bases from J, the junction kept 6 bases outside the gene matches. The CDR3 extends over 14 amino acids. CDR1 and CDR2 (germline): MNHEY, SMNVEV (reference sequence). Written as DNA, the CDR3 is TGTGCCAGCAGTCCCGGGACAGGCGCCAATGAGCAGTTCTTC. As protein: CASSPGTGANEQFF.

This clonotype was seen a few times. V is TRBV5-6 and J is TRBJ1-1; no definite D call. CDR3 length: 13 amino acids. The ends were cut back, 2 bases at V and 1 base at J, with 6 bases in the middle. Germline assignment: CDR1 SGHDT and CDR2 YYEEEE. The chain's CDR3 is CASSFIQNTEAFF. DNA of the CDR3: TGTGCCAGCAGCTTTATCCAGAACACTGAAGCTTTCTTT. Looking up the rest from reference TRBV5-6 and TRBJ1-1 gives the full variable domain: DAGVTQSPTHLIKTRGQQVTLRCSPKSGHDTVSWYQQALGQGPQFIFQYYEEEERQRGNFPDRFSGHQFPNYSSELNVNALLLGDSALYLCASSFIQNTEAFFGQGTRLTVV.

For this clonotype: It may be a read error: a sequence one base away is much more abundant. CDR3 in DNA: TGTGTCAGCAGCTTTCAGGGGGCTTGGAATGAGCAGTTCTTC. Amino acids: CVSSFQGAWNEQFF. The chain couples TRBV7-9 to TRBJ2-1; 8 bases match TRBD1. The CDR3 length is 14 residues. Per germline, CDR1 SEHNR and CDR2 FQNEAQ (reference sequence).

J is TRBJ2-1 and V is TRBV6-2 or TRBV6-3, with TRBD2 matching over 12 bases. The CDR3 loop spans 17 amino acids. The trim removed 2 bases at V and 5 bases at J, leaving 7 bases unmatched. Germline values: CDR1 MNHEY, CDR2 SVGEGT. The DNA of the CDR3 is TGTGCCAGCAGTTACAGCCTAGCGGGGGGGCCTAACAATGAGCAGTTCTTC. This translates into CASSYSLAGGPNNEQFF.

Comment on this clonotype: The germline gene is not matched at one end of the junction; a read error may be the cause. The chain employs TRBV6-2 or TRBV6-3 and TRBJ1-5, with 10 bases that match TRBD1. Germline CDR1 is MNHEY and CDR2 is SVGEGT. The CDR3 spans 14 residues. The CDR3 protein is CARRDRDRGQPQHF. As DNA, the CDR3 is TGTGCCCGCAGGGACCGGGACAGGGGACAGCCCCAGCATTTT.

The V call is TRBV6-5, the J call TRBJ2-1; a weak D match, TRBD1 (5 bases). Deletions cut 4 bases from V and 6 bases from J, with 13 bases between. Germline V gene sequence: CDR1 MNHEY, CDR2 SVGAGI. This CDR3 has 14 residues. CDR3 amino acids: CASSSDSRINEQFF. CDR3 nucleotide sequence: TGTGCCAGCAGTTCCGACAGCCGCATCAATGAGCAGTTCTTC.

There are many counts of this clonotype. The chain links TRBV7-9 to TRBJ2-6; no reliable D call. The CDR3 is 15 residues long. CDR1 is SEHNR and CDR2 is FQNEAQ in the germline V gene (reference sequence). Trimming shortened V by 0 bases and J by 3 bases, and 6 bases separated the two germline ends. CDR3 protein: CASSLAWSGANVLTF. The CDR3 DNA reads TGTGCCAGCAGCTTAGCATGGAGTGGGGCCAACGTCCTGACTTTC.

This clonotype has a single count. This chain uses TRBV27 with TRBJ1-5, with D unclear. The CDR3 is 14 residues long. Germline V gives CDR1 MNHEY, CDR2 SMNVEV (reference sequence). Trimming took 2 bases from V and 3 from J, leaving 8 bases between them. The CDR3 reads CASSLDYLNQPQHF. DNA for the CDR3: TGTGCCAGCAGTTTAGACTATCTCAATCAGCCCCAGCATTTT.

Turning to this clonotype: Being one base from a much bigger clone, this may be a read error. The rearrangement joins TRBV7-6 to TRBJ2-1, with 10 bases fitting TRBD2. CDR1 and CDR2 (germline): SGHVS, FNYEAQ. The CDR3 is made up of 17 amino acids. V shed 8 bases and J 7 bases; nucleotides not matched to a gene: 17. The CDR3 nucleotides read TGTGCCAGCGGCATTACGAGACTAGCGGGCCAGGGAAATGAGCAGTTCTTC. Amino acid sequence: CASGITRLAGQGNEQFF.

This clonotype was observed a few times. J is TRBJ1-5 and V is TRBV7-8; 7 nucleotides match TRBD1. The CDR3 is made up of 14 amino acids. Germline CDR1 reads SGHVS; CDR2 reads FQNEAQ. J lost 9 bases, V lost 4 bases, and 9 bases had no gene match. The CDR3: CASSSPQGGWPQHF. The CDR3 bases are TGTGCCAGCAGCTCCCCCCAGGGGGGTTGGCCCCAGCATTTT. Supplemented by reference TRBV7-8 and TRBJ1-5, the full variable domain reads GAGVSQSPRYKVAKRGQDVALRCDPISGHVSLFWYQQALGQGPEFLTYFQNEAQLDKSGLPSDRFFAERPEGSVSTLKIQRTQQEDSAVYLCASSSPQGGWPQHFGDGTRLSIL.